A single sample is the source of the 20 T cell receptor beta chains below, sequenced in a study of post-analysis software for immune sequencing data. Whole-study findings and limits: Controls had lower frequencies than patients of roughly five TRBV segments, which included TRBV5-6, TRBV5-1 and TRBV20-1.

Carried by the TCR beta cDNA libraries were unique molecular identifiers. TCRdb independently ran MiXCR on the PCR reads; one entry per CDR3 protein. Counted here are 150,000 to 200,000 distinct CDR3 sequences, roughly 31% occurring once; the ten biggest clones make up about 1.4%. These receptors have no identified antigens. The sample taken for sequencing was blood. These receptor sequences come from a girl between 5 and 17 years old with multiple sclerosis.

The gene calls are TRBV9 and TRBJ2-5, with 8 bases lining up with TRBD1. The germline gives CDR1 SGDLS, CDR2 YYNGEE. This CDR3 contains 15 residues. J gave up 11 bases and V 3 bases, and 15 bases lay outside the gene matches. CDR3 in DNA: TGTGCCAGCAGCGGAGCGCGGGACAGGTTGGTTGAACAGTACTTC. This sequence encodes CASSGARDRLVEQYF. The full variable domain, in which reference TRBV9 and TRBJ2-5 provide the parts outside the CDR3, is DSGVTQTPKHLITATGQRVTLRCSPRSGDLSVYWYQQSLDQGLQFLIQYYNGEERAKGNILERFSAQQFPDLHSELNLSSLELGDSALYFCASSGARDRLVEQYFGPGTRLLVL.

The count of this clonotype is one. Just one base apart from a much larger clone, this may be a read error. The rearrangement links TRBV14 to TRBJ2-1; D possibly corresponds to TRBD2 (5 bases). Matching the DNA end better, TRBJ2-7 makes the J call doubtful. CDR1 is SGHDN, CDR2 FVKESK, per germline. CDR3 length equals 15 residues. The CDR3 DNA reads as TGTGCCAGCAGTCTTAGCGCACACTCCTACAATGAGCAGTACTTC. This encodes CASSLSAHSYNEQYF.

This clonotype was counted at least ten times. The CDR3 DNA reads TGTGCCAGCAGCATGGGGGGAGGGTCAGAGACCCAGTACTTC. Translated: CASSMGGGSETQYF. This sequence joins TRBV5-6 and TRBJ2-5; 7 nucleotides line up with TRBD2. The germline gives CDR1 SGHDT, CDR2 YYEEEE. V shed 4 bases, J shed 4 bases, and the junction held 7 bases outside the gene matches. The CDR3 contains 14 residues.

There are many counts of this clonotype. The chain couples TRBV7-9 to TRBJ2-7; 7 bases are shared with TRBD1. The CDR3 consists of 15 residues. Trimming cost V 5 bases and J 2 bases; bases outside gene matches: 9. The germline V gene encodes CDR1 SEHNR and CDR2 FQNEAQ (reference sequence). CDR3: CASSPDRDRTYEQYF. In DNA form, the CDR3 reads TGTGCCAGCAGCCCCGACAGGGACCGTACCTACGAGCAGTACTTC.

This clonotype was seen repeatedly, ten times or more. The chain joins TRBV24-1 to TRBJ2-3, with TRBD1 matching 7 bases. The CDR3 runs to 14 residues. CDR1 and CDR2 from the germline V gene are KGHDR and SFDVKD. With V trimmed by 9 bases and J by 6 bases, 11 bases remained unmatched. CDR3 sequence: CATAAEGAGDTQYF. The CDR3, as DNA: TGTGCCACCGCGGCAGAGGGGGCTGGGGATACGCAGTATTTT.

This clonotype was detected a few times. The gene calls are TRBV2 and TRBJ2-1; 9 bases align to TRBD2. Trimming removed 6 bases from V and 6 bases from J; junction bases left unmatched: 9. The CDR3 spans 15 residues. The germline CDR1 and CDR2 sequences are SNHLY and FYNNEI. Here the CDR3 reads CASSRGREGPNEQFF. Written as DNA, the CDR3 is TGTGCCAGCAGCCGGGGGCGGGAGGGACCCAATGAGCAGTTCTTC.

This clonotype came up many times. V gene TRBV5-1 combines with J gene TRBJ2-7; D gene unclear. Trimming removed 3 bases at V and 4 bases at J, with 11 bases between. The germline V gene has CDR1 SGHRS and CDR2 YFSETQ. CDR3 length equals 13 residues. The CDR3 spells CASSYTWSYEQYF. CDR3 bases: TGCGCCAGCAGCTACACCTGGTCGTACGAGCAGTACTTC. The variable domain in full, completed from reference TRBV5-1 and TRBJ2-7, reads KAGVTQTPRYLIKTRGQQVTLSCSPISGHRSVSWYQQTPGQGLQFLFEYFSETQRNKGNFPGRFSGRQFSNSRSEMNVSTLELGDSALYLCASSYTWSYEQYFGPGTRLTVT.

Many counts were recorded for this clonotype. V usage is TRBV29-1 and J usage is TRBJ2-3; D ambiguous. The V end was cut by 4 bases, the J end by 4 bases, with 9 bases between. Germline CDR1 SQVTM, CDR2 ANQGSEA. There are 12 residues in the CDR3. CDR3: CSVGGVPDTQYF. The CDR3 nucleotides read TGCAGCGTTGGGGGTGTTCCAGATACGCAGTATTTT.

This clonotype was counted many times. The rearrangement links TRBV20-1 to TRBJ2-5; D is perhaps TRBD1 or TRBD2 (5 bases each). Germline V lookup: CDR1 DFQATT, CDR2 SNEGSKA (reference sequence). This CDR3 is built from 15 residues. V shed 4 bases and J shed 2 bases, with 17 bases lying between them. The CDR3 sequence: CSATLGASLQETQYF. The DNA of the CDR3 is TGCAGTGCTACCCTAGGGGCTAGCTTACAAGAGACCCAGTACTTC.

The table lists this clonotype with many counts. CDR3 in amino acids: CASSQDWSGTYNEQFF. DNA of the CDR3: TGTGCCAGCAGCCAAGATTGGAGCGGGACCTACAATGAGCAGTTCTTC. This chain links TRBV4-2 with TRBJ2-1, with TRBD2 identical over 7 bases. The junction had 4 bases not matched to a gene; V was cut back by 0 bases and J by 2 bases. Germline V gene lookup returns CDR1 LGHNA and CDR2 YNFKEQ. There are 16 residues in the CDR3.

A note on this clonotype: A read error is possible here, since a much larger clone lies one base away. The J gene is TRBJ1-2, the V gene TRBV27; tentative D call: TRBD1 (5 bases). This CDR3 region has 15 residues. From germline, CDR1 is MNHEY and CDR2 SMNVEV (reference sequence). The CDR3 DNA reads as TGTGCCAGCAGTTTCTACCGAGGGGCGCTCTATGGCCACACCTTC. It is translated as CASSFYRGALYGHTF.

In this sample, this clonotype turned up many times. CDR3 in amino acids: CSARDQRDSYEQYF. Here the CDR3 DNA reads TGCAGTGCTAGAGATCAACGGGACTCCTACGAGCAGTACTTC. This chain links TRBV20-1 with TRBJ2-7; a weak D match, TRBD2 (5 bases). This CDR3 comprises 14 residues. Germline V CDR1 and CDR2: DFQATT, SNEGSKA (reference sequence). Trimming took 0 bases from V and 0 from J, leaving 9 bases between them.

This clonotype was observed many times. This sequence joins TRBV5-1 and TRBJ2-7; 9 nucleotides agree with TRBD1. V lost 0 bases, J lost 7 bases, and 8 bases stayed unmatched. The CDR3 totals 15 residues. Germline V lookup: CDR1 SGHRS, CDR2 YFSETQ. CDR3 sequence: CASSLAGQGSGEQYF. As DNA, the CDR3 is TGCGCCAGCAGCTTGGCTGGACAGGGGTCGGGAGAGCAGTACTTC.

The chain is built from TRBV28 and TRBJ2-1, with TRBD2 identical over 8 bases. The length of the CDR3 is 13 residues. Germline-derived CDR1 and CDR2 are MDHEN and SYDVKM. The V segment lost 5 bases and the J segment 7 bases; nucleotides outside the gene matches: 4. Here the CDR3 DNA reads TGTGCCAGCAGTCGGGGGGGATGGAATGAGCAGTTCTTC. The encoded protein is CASSRGGWNEQFF.

A few counts support this clonotype. V is TRBV5-1 and J is TRBJ2-1, with D maybe TRBD1 (5 bases). The germline CDR1 and CDR2 sequences are SGHRS and YFSETQ. V lost 6 bases and J 14 bases, leaving 21 bases between the germline ends. This CDR3 spans 13 amino acids. This chain's CDR3 is CASTREAWGDKFF. The CDR3 DNA reads as TGCGCCAGCACCCGCGAAGCTTGGGGCGACAAGTTCTTC.

This clonotype has only a few counts. J is TRBJ2-1 and V is TRBV6-1; tentatively, D is TRBD1 (5 bases). Germline V lookup: CDR1 MNHNS, CDR2 SASEGT. The CDR3 covers 16 residues. Trimming removed 4 bases from V and 7 bases from J, with 20 bases in between. CDR3 DNA: TGTGCCAGCAGTGGTGCGGCAGTGGGCTACAGGAATGAGCAGTTCTTC. Translated, it gives CASSGAAVGYRNEQFF.

This chain links TRBV5-1 with TRBJ2-7, with D perhaps being TRBD1 or TRBD2 (6 bases each). Germline V gene lookup returns CDR1 SGHRS and CDR2 YFSETQ. V was cut by 4 bases and J by 9 bases, with 23 bases left in between. The CDR3 spans 15 residues. The CDR3 bases are TGCGCCAGCAGCCCTAGGACAGCGGAGGGGAACGGGCAGTACTTC. This codes for CASSPRTAEGNGQYF. The complete variable domain, with remaining parts taken from reference TRBV5-1 and TRBJ2-7, reads KAGVTQTPRYLIKTRGQQVTLSCSPISGHRSVSWYQQTPGQGLQFLFEYFSETQRNKGNFPGRFSGRQFSNSRSEMNVSTLELGDSALYLCASSPRTAEGNGQYFGPGTRLTVT.

This sequence joins TRBV24-1 and TRBJ2-1; no definite D call. V was shortened by 4 bases and J by 7 bases, with 13 bases between the two germline ends. The CDR3 extends over 14 amino acids. Germline V gene sequence: CDR1 KGHDR, CDR2 SFDVKD. The CDR3 nucleotides read TGTGCCACCAGTGACTACTCTGGGAAGAATGAGCAGTTCTTC. Translated: CATSDYSGKNEQFF.

This clonotype has a handful of counts. A much larger clone differs by one base, so this may be a read error. The rearrangement uses TRBV13 and TRBJ2-7; D is perhaps TRBD2 (6 bases). V dropped 3 bases and J dropped 7 bases, with 22 bases sitting between them. Germline V CDR1 and CDR2: PRHDT, FYEKMQ (reference sequence). The CDR3 runs to 16 residues. The CDR3 loop reads CASSLGGRPGINEQYF. CDR3 nucleotide sequence: TGTGCCAGCAGCTTGGGTGGGAGGCCAGGAATCAATGAGCAGTACTTC.

In this sample, this clonotype turned up many times. The V gene is TRBV29-1, the J gene TRBJ2-1; D gene unclear. The CDR3 loop spans 14 amino acids. Between the trimmed V and J ends, which lost 6 bases and 6 bases, there was a span of 18 bases. The V gene's germline CDR1 is SQVTM and CDR2 ANQGSEA. The CDR3 DNA reads as TGCAGCGTCGTCGAGCAGGCGACCTTCAATGAGCAGTTCTTC. This encodes CSVVEQATFNEQFF.